This is a list of T cell receptor beta chains from one sample in a study of cytotoxic CD8 clonotypes in ibrutinib-treated CLL. Libraries were prepared by immunoSEQ multiplex PCR; TCRdb keeps only in-frame clonotypes and omits some of them. The sample yields under 150,000 clones, around 80% seen once. This specimen consisted of PBMCs, obtained after 24 months of ibrutinib treatment. The receptors were sampled from a human donor with chronic lymphocytic leukemia. CDR3s include the opening cysteine and the closing phenylalanine or tryptophan. Fields, in order: D gene, clone size, CDR3 length, J gene, V gene, CDR3 DNA, CDR3 protein. The D gene is left open where the match is weak. Size is stated for part of the rows, as once, few or many counts, or as a class when the clone is expanded.

NA,NA,16,TRBJ2-6,TRBV6-1,TGTGCCAGCAGTGAAAAGAGCCCTCGCGGGGCCAACGTCCTGACTTTC,CASSEKSPRGANVLTF
NA,NA,17,TRBJ2-2,TRBV18,TGTGCCAGCTCACCCAGGTCTGCAAACCAGAACACCGGGGAGCTGTTTTTT,CASSPRSANQNTGELFF
NA,few,15,TRBJ1-2,TRBV6-6,TGTGCCAGCATTAACGGGGCCAGGCGTAACTATGGCTACACCTTC,CASINGARRNYGYTF
TRBD1,NA,14,TRBJ2-5,TRBV5-1,TGCGCCAGCAGCTCGACAGGGGGGCCGGAGACCCAGTACTTC,CASSSTGGPETQYF
NA,few,14,TRBJ2-3,TRBV5-1,TGCGCCAGCAGCCTACAGAAGAGCACAGATACGCAGTATTTT,CASSLQKSTDTQYF
NA,NA,13,TRBJ2-5,TRBV18,TGTGCCAGCTCACCAGGGGTCGGAGAGACCCAGTACTTC,CASSPGVGETQYF
TRBD2,NA,16,TRBJ2-3,TRBV5-4,TGTGCCAGCAGCTCACTAGCGTTTCCTAGCACAGATACGCAGTATTTT,CASSSLAFPSTDTQYF
NA,NA,12,TRBJ1-1,TRBV11-2,TGTGCCAGCAGCTTACTCGTCAGGGTGGCTTTCTTT,CASSLLVRVAFF
NA,NA,14,TRBJ2-3,TRBV19,TGTGCCAGTAGCCAACAGAAGAGCACAGATACGCAGTATTTT,CASSQQKSTDTQYF
TRBD2,NA,15,TRBJ2-7,TRBV7-6,TGTGCCAGCAGCTTAGCTAGCGGGGGGCCCTACGAGCAGTACTTC,CASSLASGGPYEQYF
NA,few,13,TRBJ1-6,TRBV2,TGTGCCAGCAGAGGACAATTCAATTCACCCCTCCACTTT,CASRGQFNSPLHF
TRBD1,once,15,TRBJ2-3,TRBV5-1,TGCGCCAGCAGAACTACAGGGGGCGCAACAGATACGCAGTATTTT,CASRTTGGATDTQYF
TRBD1,NA,15,TRBJ2-5,TRBV5-1,TGCGCCAGCAGCTTGACAGGGGACATGCAAGAGACCCAGTACTTC,CASSLTGDMQETQYF